This TCR beta chain is from a study of T cell responses to AZD1222 COVID-19 vaccine. Profiled with immunoSEQ multiplex PCR; TCRdb holds only in-frame clones, not every one. The sample includes 140,000 to 150,000 clones, around 91% of them seen just once. This clonotype was obtained from an adult in good health. The material sequenced was peripheral blood, taken on day 0 of AZD1222 vaccination.

The CDR3 sequence is CASSPPGLAHEQYF. CDR3 DNA: TGTGCCAGCTCACCCCCGGGACTAGCCCACGAGCAGTACTTC. The chain is built from TRBV18 and TRBJ2-7, with 9 bases fitting TRBD2. This CDR3 spans 14 amino acids. The V gene end was trimmed by 3 bases and the J gene end by 5 bases; junction bases not matched to a gene: 5. Germline loops: CDR1 KGHSH, CDR2 LQKENI.